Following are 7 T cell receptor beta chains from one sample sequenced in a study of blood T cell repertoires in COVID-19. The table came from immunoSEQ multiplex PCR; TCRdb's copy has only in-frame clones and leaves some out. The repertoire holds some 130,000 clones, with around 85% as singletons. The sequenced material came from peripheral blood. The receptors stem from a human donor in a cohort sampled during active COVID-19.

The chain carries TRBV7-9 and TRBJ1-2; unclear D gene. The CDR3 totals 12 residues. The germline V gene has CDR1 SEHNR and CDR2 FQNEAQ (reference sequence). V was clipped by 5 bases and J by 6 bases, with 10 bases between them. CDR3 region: CASSPRGDGYTF. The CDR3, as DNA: TGTGCCAGCAGCCCAAGAGGAGATGGCTACACCTTC.

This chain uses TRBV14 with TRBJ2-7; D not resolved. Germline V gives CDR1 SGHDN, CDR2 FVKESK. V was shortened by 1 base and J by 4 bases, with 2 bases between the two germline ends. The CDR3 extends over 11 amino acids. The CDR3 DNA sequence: TGTGCCAGCAGCCAAGTATACGAGCAGTACTTC. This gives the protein CASSQVYEQYF.

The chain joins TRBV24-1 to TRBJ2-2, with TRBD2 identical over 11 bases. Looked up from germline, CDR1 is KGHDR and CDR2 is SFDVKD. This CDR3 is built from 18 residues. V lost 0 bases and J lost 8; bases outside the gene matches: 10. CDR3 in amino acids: CATSDLRPSGRSLGELFF. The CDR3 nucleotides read TGTGCCACCAGTGATTTGCGTCCTAGCGGGAGGTCGTTGGGGGAGCTGTTTTTT.

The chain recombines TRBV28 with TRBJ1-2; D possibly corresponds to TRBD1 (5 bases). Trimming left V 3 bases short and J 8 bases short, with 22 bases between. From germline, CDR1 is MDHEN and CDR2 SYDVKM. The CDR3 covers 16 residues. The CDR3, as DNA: TGTGCCAGCAGTTTCCTACGGACATGGGGGGTGGGAGGCTACACCTTC. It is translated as CASSFLRTWGVGGYTF.

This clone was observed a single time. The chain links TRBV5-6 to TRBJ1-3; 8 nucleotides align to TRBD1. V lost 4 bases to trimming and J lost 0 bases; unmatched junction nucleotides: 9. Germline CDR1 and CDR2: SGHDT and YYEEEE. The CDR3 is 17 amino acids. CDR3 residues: CASSLRQGLHSGNTIYF. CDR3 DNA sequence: TGTGCCAGCAGCCTGAGACAGGGGCTTCACTCTGGAAACACCATATATTTT.

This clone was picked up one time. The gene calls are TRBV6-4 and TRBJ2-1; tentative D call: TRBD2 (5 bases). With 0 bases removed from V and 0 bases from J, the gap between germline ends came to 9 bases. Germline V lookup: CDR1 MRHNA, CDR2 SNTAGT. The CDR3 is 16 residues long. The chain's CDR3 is CASSDSSGPSYNEQFF. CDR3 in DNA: TGTGCCAGCAGTGACTCAAGCGGACCCTCCTACAATGAGCAGTTCTTC.

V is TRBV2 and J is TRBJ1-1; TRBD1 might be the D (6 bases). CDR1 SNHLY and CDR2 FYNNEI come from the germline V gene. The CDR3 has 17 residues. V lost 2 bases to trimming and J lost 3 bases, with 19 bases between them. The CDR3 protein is CASSEPRGRGIDTEAFF. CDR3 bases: TGTGCCAGCAGTGAACCGCGGGGGCGGGGAATTGACACTGAAGCTTTCTTT.